This T cell receptor (beta chain) was recovered during a study of OX40 agonist ivuxolimab in advanced cancers. Sequencing used immunoSEQ multiplex PCR; TCRdb keeps in-frame clones, though not all of them. The table has tens of thousands of clones, around nine tenths seen once. Peripheral blood came from all dose cohorts at three timepoints. Whole-study results and caveats: Not determined was the antigen specificity of the expanded peripheral T cells.

Details on this clone: Its antigen is not known.

This receptor was taken from an adult with an advanced solid tumor such as melanoma, head and neck, liver or kidney cancer. The starting material was CD4+ or CD8+ T cells sorted from blood, obtained in a trial of the OX40 agonist ivuxolimab.

The CDR3 bases are TGTGCCAGCAGTGAAGGACACTATAATTCACCCCTCCACTTT. Translation gives CASSEGHYNSPLHF. This sequence joins TRBV6-1 and TRBJ1-6; D gene uncertain. Germline V CDR1 and CDR2: MNHNS, SASEGT. Trimming left V 1 base short and J 3 bases short, with 4 bases between. This CDR3 spans 14 amino acids.